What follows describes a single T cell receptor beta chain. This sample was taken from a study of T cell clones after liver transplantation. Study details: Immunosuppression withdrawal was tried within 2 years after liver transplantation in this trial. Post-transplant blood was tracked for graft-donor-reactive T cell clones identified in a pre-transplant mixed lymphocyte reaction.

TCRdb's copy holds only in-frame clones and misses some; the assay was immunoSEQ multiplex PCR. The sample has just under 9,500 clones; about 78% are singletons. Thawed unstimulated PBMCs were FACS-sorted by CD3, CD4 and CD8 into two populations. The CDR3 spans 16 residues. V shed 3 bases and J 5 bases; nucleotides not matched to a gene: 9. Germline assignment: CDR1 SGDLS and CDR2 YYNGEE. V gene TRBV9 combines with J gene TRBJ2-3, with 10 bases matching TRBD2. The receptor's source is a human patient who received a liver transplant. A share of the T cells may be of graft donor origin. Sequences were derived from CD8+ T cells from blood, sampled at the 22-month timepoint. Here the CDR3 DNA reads TGTGCCAGCAGCGATAGCGGGGGGCCTTTTATAGATACGCAGTATTTT. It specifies CASSDSGGPFIDTQYF.